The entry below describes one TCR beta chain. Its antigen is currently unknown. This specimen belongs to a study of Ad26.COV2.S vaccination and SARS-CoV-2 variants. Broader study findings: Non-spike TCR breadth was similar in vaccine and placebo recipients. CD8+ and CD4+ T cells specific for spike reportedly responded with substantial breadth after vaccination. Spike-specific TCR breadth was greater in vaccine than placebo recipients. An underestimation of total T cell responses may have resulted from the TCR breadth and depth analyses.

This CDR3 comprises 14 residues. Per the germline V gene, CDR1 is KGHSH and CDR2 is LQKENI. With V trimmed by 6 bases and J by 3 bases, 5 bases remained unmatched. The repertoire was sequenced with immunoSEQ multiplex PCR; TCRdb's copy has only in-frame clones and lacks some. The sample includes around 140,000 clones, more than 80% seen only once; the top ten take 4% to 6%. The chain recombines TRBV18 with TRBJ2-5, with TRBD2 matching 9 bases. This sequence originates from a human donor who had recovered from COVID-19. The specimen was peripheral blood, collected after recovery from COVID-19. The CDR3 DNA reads TGTGCCAGCTCGAACATAGCGGGGGAAGAGACCCAGTACTTC. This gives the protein CASSNIAGEETQYF.